This T cell receptor (beta chain) came from a study of regulatory T cells in long-lasting Graves disease. Notes on the study in general: Those with persistent Graves' had less TCR diversity than newly diagnosed patients. Patients with persistent disease showed a bias toward TRBV28, TRBJ1-2 and TRBJ2-5.

Time point here: newly diagnosed GD, antithyroid drugs for less than 3 months. The TCR library was made from RNA that had been extracted from PBMCs in TRIzol. This clonotype appeared many times. Its target is not known. iRepertoire HTBI primers and Arm-PCR of CDR3 regions built TCR beta libraries. TCRdb reprocessed the multiplex PCR reads with MiXCR, giving one entry per CDR3 protein. This table has some 410,000 distinct CDR3 sequences, around 15% appearing once. Looked up from germline, CDR1 is SGHVS and CDR2 is FQNEAQ. Trimming pared 5 bases from V and 3 bases from J, leaving 14 bases between. There are 15 residues in the CDR3. This sample was also put to use in a study of T cells in Graves' hyperthyroidism and ophthalmopathy. From that second work: TCR CDR3 underwent first-round RT-PCR with the HTBI primer set.

The receptor comes from a woman aged 25 to 45 with Graves disease. The source was peripheral blood mononuclear cells (PBMCs), collected at new diagnosis, from a patient treated with antithyroid drugs. This chain uses TRBV7-8 with TRBJ1-5, with a weak D call TRBD1 (5 bases). The CDR3 is CASSLRDVLNQPQHF. The CDR3 DNA sequence: TGTGCCAGCAGCCTAAGGGACGTACTCAATCAGCCCCAGCATTTT.